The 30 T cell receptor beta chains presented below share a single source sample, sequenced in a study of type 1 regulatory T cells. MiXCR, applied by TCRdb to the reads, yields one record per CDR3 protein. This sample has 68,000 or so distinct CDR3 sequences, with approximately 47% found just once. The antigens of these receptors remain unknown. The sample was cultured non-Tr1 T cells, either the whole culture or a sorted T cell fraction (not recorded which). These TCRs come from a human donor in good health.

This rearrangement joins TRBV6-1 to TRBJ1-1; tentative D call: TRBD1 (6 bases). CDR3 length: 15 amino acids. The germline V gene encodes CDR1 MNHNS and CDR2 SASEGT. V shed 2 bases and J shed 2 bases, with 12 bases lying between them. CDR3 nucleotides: TGTGCCAGCAGTGAACAAGGGGGGATCAACACTGAAGCTTTCTTT. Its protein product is CASSEQGGINTEAFF.

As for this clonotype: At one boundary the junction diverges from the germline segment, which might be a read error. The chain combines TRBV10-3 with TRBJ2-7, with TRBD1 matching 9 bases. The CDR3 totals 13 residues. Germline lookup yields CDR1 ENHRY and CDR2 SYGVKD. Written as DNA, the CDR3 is TGTTCCATCAACCGGGACAGGGAAGGCGAGCAGTACTTC. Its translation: CSINRDREGEQYF.

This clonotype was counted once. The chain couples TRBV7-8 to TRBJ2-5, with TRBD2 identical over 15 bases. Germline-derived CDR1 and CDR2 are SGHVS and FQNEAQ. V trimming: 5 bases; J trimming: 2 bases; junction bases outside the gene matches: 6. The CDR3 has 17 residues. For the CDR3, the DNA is TGTGCCAGCAGCACCGGGACTAGCGGGGGGACACAAGAGACCCAGTACTTC. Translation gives CASSTGTSGGTQETQYF.

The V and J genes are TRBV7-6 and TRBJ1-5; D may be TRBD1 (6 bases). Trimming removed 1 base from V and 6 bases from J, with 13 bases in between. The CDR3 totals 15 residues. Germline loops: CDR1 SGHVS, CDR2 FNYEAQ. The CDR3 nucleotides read TGTGCCAGCAGCTTAGGACAGGAGCGGGGTCAGCCCCAGCATTTT. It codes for CASSLGQERGQPQHF.

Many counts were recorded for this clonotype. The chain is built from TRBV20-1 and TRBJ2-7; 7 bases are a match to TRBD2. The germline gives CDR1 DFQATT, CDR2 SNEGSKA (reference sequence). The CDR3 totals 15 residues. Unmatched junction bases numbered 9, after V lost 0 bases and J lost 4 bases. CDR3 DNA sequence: TGCAGTGCTAGAGATACGGCTAGCGGCCTATACGAGCAGTACTTC. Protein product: CSARDTASGLYEQYF.

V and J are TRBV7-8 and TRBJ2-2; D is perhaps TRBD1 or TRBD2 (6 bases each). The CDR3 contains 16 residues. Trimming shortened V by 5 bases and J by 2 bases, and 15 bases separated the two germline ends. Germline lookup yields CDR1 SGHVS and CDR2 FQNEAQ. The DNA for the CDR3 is TGTGCCAGCAGCGTACCGGGGGCCCGAAACACCGGGGAGCTGTTTTTT. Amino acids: CASSVPGARNTGELFF.

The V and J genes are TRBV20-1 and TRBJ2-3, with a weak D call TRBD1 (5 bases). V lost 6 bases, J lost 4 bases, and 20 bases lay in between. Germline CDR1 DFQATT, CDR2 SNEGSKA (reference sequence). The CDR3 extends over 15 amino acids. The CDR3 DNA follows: TGCAGTGCCCCCTCAGGGAATTCCCCGGCAGATACGCAGTATTTT. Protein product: CSAPSGNSPADTQYF.

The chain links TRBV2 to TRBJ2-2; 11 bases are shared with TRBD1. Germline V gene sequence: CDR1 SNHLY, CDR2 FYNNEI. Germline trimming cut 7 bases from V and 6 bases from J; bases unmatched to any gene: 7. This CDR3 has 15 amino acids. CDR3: CASNGQGAYSGELFF. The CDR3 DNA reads TGTGCCAGCAACGGACAGGGGGCTTATTCCGGGGAGCTGTTTTTT.

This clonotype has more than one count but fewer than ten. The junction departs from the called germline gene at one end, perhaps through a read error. CDR3 region: CACSTSGGGTYTQYF. The CDR3 DNA is TGTGCCTGTTCCACTAGCGGGGGCGGCACATATACGCAGTATTTT. V is TRBV30 and J is TRBJ2-3; 11 bases agree with TRBD2. Germline V gives CDR1 GTSNPN, CDR2 SVGIG (reference sequence). This CDR3 region has 15 residues.

The CDR3 coding sequence is TGTGCCAGCAGCTTACTTACTAGCGACCAAGAGACCCAGTACTTC. Residues: CASSLLTSDQETQYF. V and J are TRBV7-2 and TRBJ2-5, with 7 nucleotides matching TRBD2. CDR1 is SGHTA and CDR2 is FQGNSA in the germline V gene. There are 15 residues in the CDR3. V dropped 2 bases and J dropped 0; count of bases not matched to a gene: 3.

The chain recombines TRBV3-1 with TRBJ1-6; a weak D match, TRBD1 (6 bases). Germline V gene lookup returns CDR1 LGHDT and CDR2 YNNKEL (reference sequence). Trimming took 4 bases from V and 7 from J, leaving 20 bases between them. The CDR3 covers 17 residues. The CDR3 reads CASSLFGGQGRNSPLHF. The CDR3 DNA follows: TGTGCCAGCAGCCTCTTCGGGGGGCAGGGGAGGAATTCACCCCTCCACTTT.

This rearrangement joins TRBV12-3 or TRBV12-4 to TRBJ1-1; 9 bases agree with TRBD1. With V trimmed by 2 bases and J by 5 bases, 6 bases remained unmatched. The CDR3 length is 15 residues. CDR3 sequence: CASSLPRQGGTEAFF. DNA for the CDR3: TGTGCCAGCAGTTTACCGAGACAGGGGGGAACTGAAGCTTTCTTT.

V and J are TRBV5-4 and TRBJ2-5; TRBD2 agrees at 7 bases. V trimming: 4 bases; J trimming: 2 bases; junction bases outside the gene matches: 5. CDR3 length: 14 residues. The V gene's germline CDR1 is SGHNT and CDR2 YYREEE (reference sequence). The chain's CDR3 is CASSKREEQETQYF. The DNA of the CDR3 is TGTGCCAGCAGCAAACGGGAGGAGCAAGAGACCCAGTACTTC.

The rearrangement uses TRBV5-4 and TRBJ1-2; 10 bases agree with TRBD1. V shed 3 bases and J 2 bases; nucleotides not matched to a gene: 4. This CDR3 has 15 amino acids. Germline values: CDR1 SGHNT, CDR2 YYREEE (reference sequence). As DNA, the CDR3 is TGTGCCAGCAGCTGGGGACAGGGGAGGAACTATGGCTACACCTTC. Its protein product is CASSWGQGRNYGYTF.

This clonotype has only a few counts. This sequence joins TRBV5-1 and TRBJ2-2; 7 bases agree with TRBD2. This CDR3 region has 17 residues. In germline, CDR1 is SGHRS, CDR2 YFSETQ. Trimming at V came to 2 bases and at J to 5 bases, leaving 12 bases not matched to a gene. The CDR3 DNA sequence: TGCGCCAGCAGCTTTGGGTCGACTAGCCTCGAAACCGGGGAGCTGTTTTTT. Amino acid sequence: CASSFGSTSLETGELFF.

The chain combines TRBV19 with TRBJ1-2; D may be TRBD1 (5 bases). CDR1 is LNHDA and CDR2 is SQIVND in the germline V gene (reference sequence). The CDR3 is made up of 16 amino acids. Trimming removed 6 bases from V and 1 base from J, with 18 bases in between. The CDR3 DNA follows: TGTGCCAGTAGGACCGACCGGGACGGGCGTAACTATGGCTACACCTTC. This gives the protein CASRTDRDGRNYGYTF.

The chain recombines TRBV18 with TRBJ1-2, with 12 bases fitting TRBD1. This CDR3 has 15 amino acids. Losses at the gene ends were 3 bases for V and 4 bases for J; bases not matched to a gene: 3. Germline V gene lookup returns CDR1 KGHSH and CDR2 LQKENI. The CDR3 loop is CASSPGTGGGYGYTF. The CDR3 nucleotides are TGTGCCAGCTCACCCGGGACAGGGGGCGGCTATGGCTACACCTTC.

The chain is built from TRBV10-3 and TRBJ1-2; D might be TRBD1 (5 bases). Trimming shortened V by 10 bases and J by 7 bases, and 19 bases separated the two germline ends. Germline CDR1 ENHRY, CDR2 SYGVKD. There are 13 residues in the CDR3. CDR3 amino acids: CANRAGTGRGYTF. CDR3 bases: TGTGCCAATCGGGCAGGGACTGGTCGTGGCTACACCTTC.

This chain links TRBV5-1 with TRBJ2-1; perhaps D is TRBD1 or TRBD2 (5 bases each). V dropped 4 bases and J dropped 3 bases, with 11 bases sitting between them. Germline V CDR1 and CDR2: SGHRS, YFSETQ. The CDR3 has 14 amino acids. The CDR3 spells CASSTGTRYNEQFF. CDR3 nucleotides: TGCGCCAGCAGCACGGGGACCCGCTACAATGAGCAGTTCTTC.

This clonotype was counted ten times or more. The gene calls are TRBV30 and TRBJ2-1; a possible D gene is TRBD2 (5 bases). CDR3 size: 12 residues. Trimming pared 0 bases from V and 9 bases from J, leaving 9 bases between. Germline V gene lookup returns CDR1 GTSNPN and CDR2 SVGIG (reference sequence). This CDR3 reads CAWSVRGFEQFF. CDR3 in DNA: TGTGCCTGGAGTGTACGAGGGTTTGAGCAGTTCTTC.

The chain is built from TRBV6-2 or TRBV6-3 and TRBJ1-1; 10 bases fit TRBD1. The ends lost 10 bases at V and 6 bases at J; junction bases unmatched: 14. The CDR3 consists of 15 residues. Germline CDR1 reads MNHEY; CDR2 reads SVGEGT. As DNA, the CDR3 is TGTGCCACCGTGGAGACAGGGGGCAGATTGTCTGAAGCTTTCTTT. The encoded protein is CATVETGGRLSEAFF.

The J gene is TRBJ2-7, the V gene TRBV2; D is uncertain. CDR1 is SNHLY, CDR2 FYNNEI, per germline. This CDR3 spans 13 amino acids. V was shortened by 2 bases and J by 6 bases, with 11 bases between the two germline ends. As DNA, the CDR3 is TGTGCCAGCAGTGAATTTATGGGCGGCGAGCAGTACTTC. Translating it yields CASSEFMGGEQYF.

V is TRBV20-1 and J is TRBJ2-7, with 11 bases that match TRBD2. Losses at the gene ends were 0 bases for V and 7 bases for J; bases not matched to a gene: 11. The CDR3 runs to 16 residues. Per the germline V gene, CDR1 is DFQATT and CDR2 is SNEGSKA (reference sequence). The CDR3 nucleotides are TGCAGTGCTAGAGATGACTCAGGCCTAGCGGGAGGAGAGCAGTACTTC. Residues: CSARDDSGLAGGEQYF.

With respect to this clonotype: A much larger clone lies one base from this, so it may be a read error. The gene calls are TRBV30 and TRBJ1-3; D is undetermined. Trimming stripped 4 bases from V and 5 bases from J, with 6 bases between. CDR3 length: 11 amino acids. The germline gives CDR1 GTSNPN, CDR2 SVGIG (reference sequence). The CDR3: CAWNDRNTIYF. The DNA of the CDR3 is TGTGCCTGGAATGACAGAAACACCATATATTTT.

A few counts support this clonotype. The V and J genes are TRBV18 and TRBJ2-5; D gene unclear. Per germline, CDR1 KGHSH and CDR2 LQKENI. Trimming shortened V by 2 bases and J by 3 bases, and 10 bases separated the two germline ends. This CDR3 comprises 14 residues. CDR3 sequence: CASSPEAVKETQYF. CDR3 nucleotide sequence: TGTGCCAGCTCACCAGAGGCAGTAAAAGAGACCCAGTACTTC.

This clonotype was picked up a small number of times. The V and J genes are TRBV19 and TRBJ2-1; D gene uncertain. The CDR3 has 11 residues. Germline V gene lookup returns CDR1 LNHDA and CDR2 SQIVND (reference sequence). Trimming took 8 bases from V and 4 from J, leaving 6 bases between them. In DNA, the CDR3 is TGTGCCAGTGAGGCGTACAATGAGCAGTTCTTC. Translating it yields CASEAYNEQFF. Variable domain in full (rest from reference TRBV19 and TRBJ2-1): DGGITQSPKYLFRKEGQNVTLSCEQNLNHDAMYWYRQDPGQGLRLIYYSQIVNDFQKGDIAEGYSVSREKKESFPLTVTSAQKNPTAFYLCASEAYNEQFFGPGTRLTVL.

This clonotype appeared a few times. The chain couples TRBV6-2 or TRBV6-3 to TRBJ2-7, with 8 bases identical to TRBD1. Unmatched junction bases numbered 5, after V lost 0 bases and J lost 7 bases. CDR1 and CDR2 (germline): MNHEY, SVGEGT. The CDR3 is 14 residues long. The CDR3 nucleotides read TGTGCCAGCAGTTACTCGACAGGGGATAGAGAGCAGTACTTC. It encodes CASSYSTGDREQYF.

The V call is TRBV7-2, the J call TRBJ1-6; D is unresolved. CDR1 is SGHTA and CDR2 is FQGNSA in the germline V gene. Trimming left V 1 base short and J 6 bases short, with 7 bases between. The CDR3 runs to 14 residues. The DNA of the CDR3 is TGTGCCAGCAGCTTAGTAAGGGTTAATTCACCCCTCCACTTT. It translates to CASSLVRVNSPLHF.

The CDR3 here is CASSGRDFPMNTEAFF. In DNA form, the CDR3 reads TGTGCCAGCAGTGGTAGGGACTTTCCAATGAACACTGAAGCTTTCTTT. The V and J genes are TRBV6-1 and TRBJ1-1; D is perhaps TRBD1 (5 bases). The germline V gene has CDR1 MNHNS and CDR2 SASEGT. V shed 4 bases and J shed 0 bases, with 15 bases lying between them. The CDR3 covers 16 residues.

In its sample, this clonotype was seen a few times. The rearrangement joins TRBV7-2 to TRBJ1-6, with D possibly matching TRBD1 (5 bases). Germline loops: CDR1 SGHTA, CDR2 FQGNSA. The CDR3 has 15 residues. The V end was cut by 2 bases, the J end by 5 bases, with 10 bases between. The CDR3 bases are TGTGCCAGCAGCTTAAGGGCACAGGATAATTCACCCCTCCACTTT. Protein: CASSLRAQDNSPLHF. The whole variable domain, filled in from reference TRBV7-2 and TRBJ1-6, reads GAGVSQSPSNKVTEKGKDVELRCDPISGHTALYWYRQSLGQGLEFLIYFQGNSAPDKSGLPSDRFSAERTGGSVSTLTIQRTQQEDSAVYLCASSLRAQDNSPLHFGNGTRLTVT.